This T cell receptor (beta chain) emerged from a study of graft-versus-host responses after intestinal transplantation. This clone was observed a few times. Germline loops: CDR1 SGHAT, CDR2 FQNNGV. The CDR3 sequence is 14 residues long. Trimming stripped 3 bases from V and 3 bases from J, with 12 bases between. The repertoire was sequenced with immunoSEQ multiplex PCR; TCRdb's copy has only in-frame clones and lacks some. The table includes roughly 60,000 clones, approximately 90% detected once. This chain uses TRBV11-2 with TRBJ2-7; maybe TRBD1 (5 bases). This sequence was found in a human patient who received an intestinal transplant, so some T cells may come from the graft donor. This sample comprised PBMCs, obtained 26 days after transplant. CDR3 in amino acids: CASSFGQGGYEQYF. The DNA for the CDR3 is TGTGCCAGCAGCTTCGGACAAGGCGGCTACGAGCAGTACTTC.